The 6 T cell receptor beta chains listed next were all sequenced from one sample in a study of T cell responses to AZD1222 COVID-19 vaccine. Produced via immunoSEQ multiplex PCR; TCRdb's table is partial and in-frame only. The data hold tens of thousands of clones, with 80% to 90% observed a single time. This sample comprised peripheral blood, obtained 28 days after the second AZD1222 dose. The receptors here all came from an adult who received the AZD1222 COVID-19 vaccine.

V and J are TRBV5-5 and TRBJ2-5; D perhaps matches TRBD2 (6 bases). This CDR3 region has 16 residues. Trimming shortened V by 5 bases and J by 2 bases, and 19 bases separated the two germline ends. Germline CDR1 is SGHKS and CDR2 is YYEKEE (reference sequence). The CDR3 bases are TGTGCCAGCAGGAACTCGGAGGGGATAGGGCAAGAGACCCAGTACTTC. It specifies CASRNSEGIGQETQYF.

The chain is built from TRBV18 and TRBJ1-2; tentatively, D is TRBD1 (5 bases). The V gene's germline CDR1 is KGHSH and CDR2 LQKENI. V was clipped by 6 bases and J by 7 bases, with 18 bases between them. The CDR3 runs to 14 residues. CDR3 residues: CASSGGDEVGGYTF. The CDR3 DNA follows: TGTGCCAGCTCCGGGGGGGATGAGGTCGGTGGCTACACCTTC.

V gene TRBV2 combines with J gene TRBJ1-4; D ambiguous. V was clipped by 6 bases and J by 8 bases, with 10 bases between them. The CDR3 covers 12 residues. In germline, CDR1 is SNHLY, CDR2 FYNNEI. This chain's CDR3 is CASRRSGEKLFF. DNA for the CDR3: TGTGCCAGCAGGCGTTCCGGCGAAAAACTGTTTTTT.

The J gene is TRBJ1-2, the V gene TRBV2; D call uncertain. Germline CDR1 and CDR2: SNHLY and FYNNEI. V shed 5 bases and J shed 13 bases, with 8 bases lying between them. The CDR3 spans 9 residues. As DNA, the CDR3 is TGTGCCAGCAGTCCCCCCCCCACCTTC. Amino acid sequence: CASSPPPTF.

The chain links TRBV5-6 to TRBJ2-1, with D perhaps TRBD1 (5 bases). CDR3 length equals 14 residues. From germline, CDR1 is SGHDT and CDR2 YYEEEE. Trimming shortened V by 1 base and J by 7 bases, and 12 bases separated the two germline ends. CDR3 residues: CASSLYVGRNEQFF. Written as DNA, the CDR3 is TGTGCCAGCAGCTTGTACGTGGGGCGGAATGAGCAGTTCTTC.

This clone has a handful of counts. The chain is built from TRBV6-2 or TRBV6-3 and TRBJ2-7; maybe TRBD2 (5 bases). Germline V CDR1 and CDR2: MNHEY, SVGEGT. V was clipped by 2 bases and J by 8 bases, with 10 bases between them. The CDR3 is 12 residues long. CDR3 region: CASSYTDFKQYF. For the CDR3, the DNA is TGTGCCAGCAGTTACACGGACTTTAAGCAGTACTTC.